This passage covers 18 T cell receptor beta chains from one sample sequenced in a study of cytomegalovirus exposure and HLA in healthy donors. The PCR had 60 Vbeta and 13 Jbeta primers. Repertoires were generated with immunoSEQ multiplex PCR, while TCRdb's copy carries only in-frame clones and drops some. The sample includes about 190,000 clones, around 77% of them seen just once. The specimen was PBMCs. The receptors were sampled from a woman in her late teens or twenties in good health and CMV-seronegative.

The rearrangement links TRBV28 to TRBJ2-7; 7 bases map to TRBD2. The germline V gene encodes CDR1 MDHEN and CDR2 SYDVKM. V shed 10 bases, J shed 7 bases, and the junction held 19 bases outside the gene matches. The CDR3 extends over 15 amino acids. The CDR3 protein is CATNPPLNPGGEQYF. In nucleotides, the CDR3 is TGTGCCACCAACCCTCCGTTGAATCCCGGGGGGGAGCAGTACTTC.

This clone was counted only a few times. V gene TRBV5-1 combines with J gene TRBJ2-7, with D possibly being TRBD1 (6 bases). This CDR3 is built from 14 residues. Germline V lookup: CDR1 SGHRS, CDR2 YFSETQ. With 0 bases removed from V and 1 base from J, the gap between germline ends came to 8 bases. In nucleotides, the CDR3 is TGCGCCAGCAGCTTGGTGGACAGTTCCTACGAGCAGTACTTC. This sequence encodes CASSLVDSSYEQYF.

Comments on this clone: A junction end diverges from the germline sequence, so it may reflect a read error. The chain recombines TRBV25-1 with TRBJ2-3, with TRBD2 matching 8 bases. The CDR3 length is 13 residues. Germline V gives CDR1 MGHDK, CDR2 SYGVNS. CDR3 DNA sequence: TGTGCCAGCAGTGAATATTTTAGCGGGGCCCCTATTTTT. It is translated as CASSEYFSGAPIF.

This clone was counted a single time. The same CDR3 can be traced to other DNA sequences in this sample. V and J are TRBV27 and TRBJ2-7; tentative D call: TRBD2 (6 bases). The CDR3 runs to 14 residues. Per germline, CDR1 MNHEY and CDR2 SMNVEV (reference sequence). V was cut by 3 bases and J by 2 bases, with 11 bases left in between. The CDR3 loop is CASSLAGPTYEQYF. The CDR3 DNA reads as TGTGCCAGCAGTTTGGCGGGGCCAACCTACGAGCAGTACTTC.

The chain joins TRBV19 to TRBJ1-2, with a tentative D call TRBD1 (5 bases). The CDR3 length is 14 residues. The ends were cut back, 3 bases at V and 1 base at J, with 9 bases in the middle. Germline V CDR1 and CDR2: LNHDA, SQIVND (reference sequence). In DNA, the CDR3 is TGTGCCAGTAGTATGGGGCAGAGTAACTATGGCTACACCTTC. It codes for CASSMGQSNYGYTF.

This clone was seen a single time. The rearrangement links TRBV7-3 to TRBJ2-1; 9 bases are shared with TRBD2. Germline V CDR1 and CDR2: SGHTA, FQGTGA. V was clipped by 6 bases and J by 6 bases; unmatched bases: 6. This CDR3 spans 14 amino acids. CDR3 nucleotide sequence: TGTGCCAGCAGTCGTAGCGGGAGCATCAATGAGCAGTTCTTC. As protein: CASSRSGSINEQFF.

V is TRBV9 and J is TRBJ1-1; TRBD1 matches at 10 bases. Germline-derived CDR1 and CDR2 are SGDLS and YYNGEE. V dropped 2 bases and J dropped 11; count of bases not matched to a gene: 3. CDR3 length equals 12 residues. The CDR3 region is CASSVTGGEAFF. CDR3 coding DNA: TGTGCCAGCAGCGTGACAGGGGGCGAGGCTTTCTTT.

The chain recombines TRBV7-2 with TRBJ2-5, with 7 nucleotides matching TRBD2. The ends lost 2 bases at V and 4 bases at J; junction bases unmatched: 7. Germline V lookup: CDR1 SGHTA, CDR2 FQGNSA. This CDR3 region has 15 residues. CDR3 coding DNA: TGTGCCAGCAGCTTAACGGGGGGAAGGTTAGAGACCCAGTACTTC. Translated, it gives CASSLTGGRLETQYF. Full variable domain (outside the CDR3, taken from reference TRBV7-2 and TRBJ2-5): GAGVSQSPSNKVTEKGKDVELRCDPISGHTALYWYRQSLGQGLEFLIYFQGNSAPDKSGLPSDRFSAERTGGSVSTLTIQRTQQEDSAVYLCASSLTGGRLETQYFGPGTRLLVL.

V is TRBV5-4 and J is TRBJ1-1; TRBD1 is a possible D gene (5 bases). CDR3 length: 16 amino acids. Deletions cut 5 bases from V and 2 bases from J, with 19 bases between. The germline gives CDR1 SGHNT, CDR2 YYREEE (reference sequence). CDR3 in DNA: TGTGCCAGCAGTTCAGGGAGAACGGGGGATAACACTGAAGCTTTCTTT. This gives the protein CASSSGRTGDNTEAFF.

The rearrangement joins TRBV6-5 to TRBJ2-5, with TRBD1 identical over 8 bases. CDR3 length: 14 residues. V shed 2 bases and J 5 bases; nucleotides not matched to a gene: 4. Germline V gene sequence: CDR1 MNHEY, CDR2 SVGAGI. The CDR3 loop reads CASSYGQGIETQYF. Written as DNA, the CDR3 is TGTGCCAGCAGTTACGGACAGGGCATCGAGACCCAGTACTTC.

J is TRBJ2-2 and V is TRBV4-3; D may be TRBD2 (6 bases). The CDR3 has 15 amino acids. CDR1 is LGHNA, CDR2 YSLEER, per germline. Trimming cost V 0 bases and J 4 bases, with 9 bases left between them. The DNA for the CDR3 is TGCGCCAGCAGCCAAGATCAGGGACTCACCGGGGAGCTGTTTTTT. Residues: CASSQDQGLTGELFF.

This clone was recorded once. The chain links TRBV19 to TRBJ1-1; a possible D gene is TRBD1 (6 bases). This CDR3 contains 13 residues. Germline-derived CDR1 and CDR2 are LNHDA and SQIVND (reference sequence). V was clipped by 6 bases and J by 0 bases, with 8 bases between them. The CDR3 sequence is CASSEGVNTEAFF. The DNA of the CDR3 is TGTGCCAGTAGCGAGGGGGTGAACACTGAAGCTTTCTTT. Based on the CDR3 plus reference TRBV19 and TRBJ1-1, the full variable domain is DGGITQSPKYLFRKEGQNVTLSCEQNLNHDAMYWYRQDPGQGLRLIYYSQIVNDFQKGDIAEGYSVSREKKESFPLTVTSAQKNPTAFYLCASSEGVNTEAFFGQGTRLTVV.

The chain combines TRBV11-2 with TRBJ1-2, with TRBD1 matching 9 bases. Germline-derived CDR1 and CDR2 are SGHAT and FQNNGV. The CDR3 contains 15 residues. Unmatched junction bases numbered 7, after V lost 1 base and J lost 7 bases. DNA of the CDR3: TGTGCCAGCAGCTTAGTCGGGACAGGGATTGTTGGCTACACCTTC. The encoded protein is CASSLVGTGIVGYTF. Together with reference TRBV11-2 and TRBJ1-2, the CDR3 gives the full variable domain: EAGVAQSPRYKIIEKRQSVAFWCNPISGHATLYWYQQILGQGPKLLIQFQNNGVVDDSQLPKDRFSAERLKGVDSTLKIQPAKLEDSAVYLCASSLVGTGIVGYTFGSGTRLTVV.

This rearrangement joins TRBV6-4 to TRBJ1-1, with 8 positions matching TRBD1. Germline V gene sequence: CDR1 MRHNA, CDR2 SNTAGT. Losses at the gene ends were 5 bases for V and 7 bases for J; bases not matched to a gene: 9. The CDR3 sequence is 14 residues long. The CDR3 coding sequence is TGTGCCAGCAGTCCCTCCCGGGACAGGATTGAAGCTTTCTTT. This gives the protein CASSPSRDRIEAFF.

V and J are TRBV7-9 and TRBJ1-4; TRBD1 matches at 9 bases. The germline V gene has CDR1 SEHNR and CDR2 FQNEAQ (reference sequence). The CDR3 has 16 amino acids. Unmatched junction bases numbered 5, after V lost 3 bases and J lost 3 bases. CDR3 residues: CASSFGQGLANEKLFF. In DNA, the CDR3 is TGTGCCAGCAGCTTTGGACAGGGGTTGGCTAATGAAAAACTGTTTTTT.

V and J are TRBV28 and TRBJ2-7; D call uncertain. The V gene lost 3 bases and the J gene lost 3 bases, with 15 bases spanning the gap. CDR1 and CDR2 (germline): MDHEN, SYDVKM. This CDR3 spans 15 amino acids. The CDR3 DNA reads TGTGCCAGCAGTTTTCAGTCCGGAGAAGGCTACGAGCAGTACTTC. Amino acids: CASSFQSGEGYEQYF.

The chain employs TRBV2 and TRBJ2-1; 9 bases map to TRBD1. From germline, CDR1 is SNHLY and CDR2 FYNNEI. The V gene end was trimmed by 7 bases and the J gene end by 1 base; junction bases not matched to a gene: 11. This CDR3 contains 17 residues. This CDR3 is CASIRRLDRGSYNEQFF. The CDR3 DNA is TGTGCCAGCATAAGACGTCTGGACAGGGGTTCCTACAATGAGCAGTTCTTC.

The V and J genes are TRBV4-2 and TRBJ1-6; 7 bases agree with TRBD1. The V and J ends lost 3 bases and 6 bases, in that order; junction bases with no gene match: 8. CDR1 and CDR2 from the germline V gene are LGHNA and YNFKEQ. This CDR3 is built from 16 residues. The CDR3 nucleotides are TGTGCCAGCAGCCAGGACCCGGGACAGACTAATTCACCCCTCCACTTT. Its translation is CASSQDPGQTNSPLHF.